This entry describes one TCR beta chain. This same CDR3 is encoded by further DNA sequences in the sample. These data are taken from a study of control samples from healthy donors and cancer patients. This table comes from immunoSEQ multiplex PCR, and its TCRdb copy is limited to in-frame clones, with some not included. The repertoire holds over 200,000 clones, with approximately 80% as singletons. V lost 3 bases to trimming and J lost 5 bases, with 5 bases between them. This CDR3 is 12 amino acids long. Germline V gene sequence: CDR1 LGHDT, CDR2 YNNKEL (reference sequence). This sequence joins TRBV3-1 (or the pseudogene TRBV3-2) and TRBJ1-5; D remains unclear. The sample consisted of PBMCs. The receptor was derived from a woman aged 55-69 years with lung cancer. The CDR3 bases are TGTGCCAGCAGCCAGGGAGATCAGCCCCAGCATTTT. The encoded protein is CASSQGDQPQHF.